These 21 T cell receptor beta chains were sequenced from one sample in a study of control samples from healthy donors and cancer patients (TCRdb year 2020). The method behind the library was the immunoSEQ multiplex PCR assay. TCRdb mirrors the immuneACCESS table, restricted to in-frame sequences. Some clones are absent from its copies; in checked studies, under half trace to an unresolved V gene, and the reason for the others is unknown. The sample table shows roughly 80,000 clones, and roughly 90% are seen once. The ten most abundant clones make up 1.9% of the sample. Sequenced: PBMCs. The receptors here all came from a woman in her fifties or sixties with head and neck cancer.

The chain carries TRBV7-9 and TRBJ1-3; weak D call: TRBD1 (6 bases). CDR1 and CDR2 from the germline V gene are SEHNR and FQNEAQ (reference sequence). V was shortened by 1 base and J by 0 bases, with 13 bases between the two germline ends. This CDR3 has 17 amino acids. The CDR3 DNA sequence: TGTGCCAGCAGCTTAGACAGGACAGCAAACTCTGGAAACACCATATATTTT. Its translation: CASSLDRTANSGNTIYF.

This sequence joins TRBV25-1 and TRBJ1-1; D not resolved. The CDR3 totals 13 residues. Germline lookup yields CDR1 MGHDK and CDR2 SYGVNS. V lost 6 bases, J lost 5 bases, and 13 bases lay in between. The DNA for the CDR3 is TGTGCCAGCAGACGGGGAGCACTGACTGAAGCTTTCTTT. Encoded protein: CASRRGALTEAFF.

The CDR3 spells CASARTGNTEAFF. The CDR3 bases are TGTGCCAGCGCACGGACAGGGAACACTGAAGCTTTCTTT. The V and J genes are TRBV27 and TRBJ1-1, with 7 bases aligning to TRBD1. Germline CDR1 reads MNHEY; CDR2 reads SMNVEV (reference sequence). The length of the CDR3 is 13 residues. V dropped 8 bases and J dropped 1; count of bases not matched to a gene: 4.

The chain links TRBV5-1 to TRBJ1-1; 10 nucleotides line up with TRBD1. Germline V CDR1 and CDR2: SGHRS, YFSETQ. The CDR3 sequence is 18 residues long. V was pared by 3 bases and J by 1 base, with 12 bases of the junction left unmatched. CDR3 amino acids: CASSSSPGQGFSNTEAFF. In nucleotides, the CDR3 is TGCGCCAGCAGCTCAAGCCCGGGACAGGGGTTTTCGAACACTGAAGCTTTCTTT.

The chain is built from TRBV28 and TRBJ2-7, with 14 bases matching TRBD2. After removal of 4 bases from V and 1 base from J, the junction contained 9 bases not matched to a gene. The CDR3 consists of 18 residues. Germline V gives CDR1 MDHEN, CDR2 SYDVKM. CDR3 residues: CASSSAGLAGAGSYEQYF. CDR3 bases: TGTGCCAGCAGTTCCGCGGGACTAGCGGGAGCGGGGTCCTACGAGCAGTACTTC.

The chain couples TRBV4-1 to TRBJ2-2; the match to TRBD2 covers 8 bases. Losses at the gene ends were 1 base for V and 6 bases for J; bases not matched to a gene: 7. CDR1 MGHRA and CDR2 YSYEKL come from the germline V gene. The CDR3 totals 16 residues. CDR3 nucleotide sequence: TGCGCCAGCAGCCAAGTACTCGGGAGGGCCTCCGGGGAGCTGTTTTTT. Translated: CASSQVLGRASGELFF.

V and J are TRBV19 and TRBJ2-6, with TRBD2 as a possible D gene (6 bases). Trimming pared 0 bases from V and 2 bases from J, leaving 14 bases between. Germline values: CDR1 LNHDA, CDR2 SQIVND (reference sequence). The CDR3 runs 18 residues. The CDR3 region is CASSIDPPGGTGANVLTF. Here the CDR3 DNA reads TGTGCCAGTAGTATAGATCCCCCCGGAGGGACTGGGGCCAACGTCCTGACTTTC. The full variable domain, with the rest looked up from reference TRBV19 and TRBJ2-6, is DGGITQSPKYLFRKEGQNVTLSCEQNLNHDAMYWYRQDPGQGLRLIYYSQIVNDFQKGDIAEGYSVSREKKESFPLTVTSAQKNPTAFYLCASSIDPPGGTGANVLTFGAGSRLTVL.

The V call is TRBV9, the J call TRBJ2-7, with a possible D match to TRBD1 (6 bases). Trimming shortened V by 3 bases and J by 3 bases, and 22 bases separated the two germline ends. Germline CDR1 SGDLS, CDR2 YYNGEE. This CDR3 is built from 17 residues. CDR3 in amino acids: CASSADPTGTLNYEQYF. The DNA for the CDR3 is TGTGCCAGCAGCGCTGACCCTACCGGGACACTCAACTACGAGCAGTACTTC.

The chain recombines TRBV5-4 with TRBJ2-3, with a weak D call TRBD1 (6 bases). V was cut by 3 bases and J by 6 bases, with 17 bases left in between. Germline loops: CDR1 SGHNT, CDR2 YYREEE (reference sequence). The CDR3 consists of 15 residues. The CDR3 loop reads CASSSRQAVRDTQYF. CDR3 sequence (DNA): TGTGCCAGCAGCTCCCGACAGGCGGTTCGGGATACGCAGTATTTT.

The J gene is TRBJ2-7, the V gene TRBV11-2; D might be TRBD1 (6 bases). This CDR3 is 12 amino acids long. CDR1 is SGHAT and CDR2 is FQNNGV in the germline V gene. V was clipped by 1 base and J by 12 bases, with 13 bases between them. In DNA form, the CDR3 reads TGTGCCAGCAGCTTAGGCTCAGGGGTTGGGTACTTC. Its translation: CASSLGSGVGYF.

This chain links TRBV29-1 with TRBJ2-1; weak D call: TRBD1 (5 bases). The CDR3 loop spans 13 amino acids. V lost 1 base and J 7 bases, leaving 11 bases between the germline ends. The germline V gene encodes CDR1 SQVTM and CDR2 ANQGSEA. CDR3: CSVEGGARNEQFF. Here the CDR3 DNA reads TGCAGCGTTGAAGGTGGGGCGAGGAATGAGCAGTTCTTC.

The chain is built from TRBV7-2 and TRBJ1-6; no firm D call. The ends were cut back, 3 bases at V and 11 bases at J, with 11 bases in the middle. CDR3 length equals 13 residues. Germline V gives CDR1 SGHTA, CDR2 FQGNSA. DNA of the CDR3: TGTGCCAGCAGCTTGGCAACAAGAGCACCCCTCCACTTT. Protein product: CASSLATRAPLHF. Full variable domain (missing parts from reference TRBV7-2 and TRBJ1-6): GAGVSQSPSNKVTEKGKDVELRCDPISGHTALYWYRQSLGQGLEFLIYFQGNSAPDKSGLPSDRFSAERTGGSVSTLTIQRTQQEDSAVYLCASSLATRAPLHFGNGTRLTVT.

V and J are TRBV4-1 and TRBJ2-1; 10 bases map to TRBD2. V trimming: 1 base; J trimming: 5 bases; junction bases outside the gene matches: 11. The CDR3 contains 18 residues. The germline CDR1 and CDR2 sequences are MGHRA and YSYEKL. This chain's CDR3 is CASSQGLAGVRVNNEQFF. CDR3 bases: TGCGCCAGCAGCCAAGGGCTAGCGGGAGTCCGGGTAAACAATGAGCAGTTCTTC.

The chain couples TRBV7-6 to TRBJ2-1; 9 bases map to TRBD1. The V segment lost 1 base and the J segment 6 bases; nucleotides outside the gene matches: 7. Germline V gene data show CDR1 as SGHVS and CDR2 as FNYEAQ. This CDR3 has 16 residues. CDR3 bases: TGTGCCAGCAGCTTAGGGTCCCCGACAGGGGGCAATGAGCAGTTCTTC. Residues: CASSLGSPTGGNEQFF.

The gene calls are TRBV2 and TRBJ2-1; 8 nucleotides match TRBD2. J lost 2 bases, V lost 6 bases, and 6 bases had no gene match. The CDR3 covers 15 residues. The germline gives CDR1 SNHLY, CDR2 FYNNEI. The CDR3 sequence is CASSATSGPYNEQFF. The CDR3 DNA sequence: TGTGCCAGCAGCGCTACTAGCGGTCCCTACAATGAGCAGTTCTTC.

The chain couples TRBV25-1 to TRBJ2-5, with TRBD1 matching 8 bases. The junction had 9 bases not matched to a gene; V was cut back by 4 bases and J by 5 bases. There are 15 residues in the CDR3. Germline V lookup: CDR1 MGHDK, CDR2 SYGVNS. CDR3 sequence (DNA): TGTGCCAGCAGTGGGGGCAGGGGGCAGGGGGAGACCCAGTACTTC. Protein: CASSGGRGQGETQYF. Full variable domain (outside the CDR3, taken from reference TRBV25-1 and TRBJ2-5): EADIYQTPRYLVIGTGKKITLECSQTMGHDKMYWYQQDPGMELHLIHYSYGVNSTEKGDLSSESTVSRIRTEHFPLTLESARPSHTSQYLCASSGGRGQGETQYFGPGTRLLVL.

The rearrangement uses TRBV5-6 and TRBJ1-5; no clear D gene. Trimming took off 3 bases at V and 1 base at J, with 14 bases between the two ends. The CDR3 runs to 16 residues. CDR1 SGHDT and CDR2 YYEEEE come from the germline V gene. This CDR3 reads CASSYFRAGSNQPQHF. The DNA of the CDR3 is TGTGCCAGCAGCTATTTTCGGGCCGGGAGCAATCAGCCCCAGCATTTT. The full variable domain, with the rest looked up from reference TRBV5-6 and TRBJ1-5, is DAGVTQSPTHLIKTRGQQVTLRCSPKSGHDTVSWYQQALGQGPQFIFQYYEEEERQRGNFPDRFSGHQFPNYSSELNVNALLLGDSALYLCASSYFRAGSNQPQHFGDGTRLSIL.

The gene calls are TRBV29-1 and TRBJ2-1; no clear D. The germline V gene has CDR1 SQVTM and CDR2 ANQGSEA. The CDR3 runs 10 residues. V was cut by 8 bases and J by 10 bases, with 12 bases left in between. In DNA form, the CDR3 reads TGCAGCACAGCAACGGAAGAGCAGTTCTTC. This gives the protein CSTATEEQFF.

This CDR3 is CASSLAENTEAFF. For the CDR3, the DNA is TGTGCCAGCAGTTTAGCGGAGAACACTGAAGCTTTCTTT. V is TRBV12-3 or TRBV12-4 and J is TRBJ1-1; D unresolved. This CDR3 is 13 amino acids long. With 0 bases removed from V and 1 base from J, the gap between germline ends came to 3 bases.

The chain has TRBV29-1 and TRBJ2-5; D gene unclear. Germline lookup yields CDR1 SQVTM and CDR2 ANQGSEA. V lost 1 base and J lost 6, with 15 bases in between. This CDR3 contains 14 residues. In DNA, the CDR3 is TGCAGCGTTGAAGGGCTCAGTGGTAGTCAGACCCAGTACTTC. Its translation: CSVEGLSGSQTQYF.

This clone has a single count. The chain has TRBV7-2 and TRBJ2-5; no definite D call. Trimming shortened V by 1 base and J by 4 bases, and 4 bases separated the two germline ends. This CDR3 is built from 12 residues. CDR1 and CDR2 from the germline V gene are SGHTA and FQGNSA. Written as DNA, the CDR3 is TGTGCCAGCAGCTTAGTTACAGAGACCCAGTACTTC. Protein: CASSLVTETQYF.